The 30 T cell receptor beta chains reported below all come from one sample, sequenced in a study of PD-L1 blockade in urothelial cancer. Data came from immunoSEQ multiplex PCR; TCRdb stores just in-frame clones and leaves some out. The data contain about 74,000 clones, under 90% of them seen just once; the ten biggest clones take up 4.5% to 5.5%. The starting material was PBMCs, obtained around atezolizumab (anti-PD-L1) treatment. These receptor sequences come from a man aged 65-85 years with urothelial cancer.

This chain connects TRBV15 to TRBJ2-3, with TRBD2 matching over 14 bases. The length of the CDR3 is 16 residues. Germline-derived CDR1 and CDR2 are LNHNV and YYDKDF (reference sequence). V shed 5 bases, J shed 6 bases, and the junction held 7 bases outside the gene matches. The CDR3 nucleotides are TGTGCCACCAGCGTAAGACTAGCGGGAGGGGGGGATACGCAGTATTTT. As protein: CATSVRLAGGGDTQYF.

The chain recombines TRBV25-1 with TRBJ1-1; TRBD1 matches 8 bases. Germline loops: CDR1 MGHDK, CDR2 SYGVNS. The CDR3 consists of 13 residues. With 4 bases clipped from V and 11 bases from J, the junction kept 9 bases outside the gene matches. The CDR3 nucleotides read TGTGCCAGCAGTGGAATGGGACAGGAGGGGGCTTTCTTT. Protein sequence: CASSGMGQEGAFF.

There are a few counts of this clone. The CDR3 DNA reads TGTGCCAGCAGTGAAGCGGGGCAGACGAACACTGAAGCTTTCTTT. This encodes CASSEAGQTNTEAFF. J is TRBJ1-1 and V is TRBV2, with D possibly TRBD1 on 5 matching bases. Germline V CDR1 and CDR2: SNHLY, FYNNEI. V gave up 0 bases and J gave up 1 base, with 9 bases separating them. This CDR3 contains 15 residues.

A single count supports this clone. V and J are TRBV6-1 and TRBJ1-4, with TRBD1 identical over 10 bases. The CDR3 has 17 amino acids. Germline trimming cut 6 bases from V and 0 bases from J; bases unmatched to any gene: 7. From germline, CDR1 is MNHNS and CDR2 SASEGT. The CDR3 reads CASSETGTGATNEKLFF. The CDR3 coding sequence is TGTGCCAGCAGCGAAACCGGGACAGGGGCAACTAATGAAAAACTGTTTTTT.

The chain recombines TRBV11-2 with TRBJ2-7, with TRBD1 as a possible D gene (6 bases). Germline V gene lookup returns CDR1 SGHAT and CDR2 FQNNGV. The CDR3 loop spans 15 amino acids. The V gene lost 3 bases and the J gene lost 3 bases, with 15 bases spanning the gap. The CDR3 bases are TGTGCCAGCAGCTTCGACAGGACTTTCGTCTACGAGCAGTACTTC. Residues: CASSFDRTFVYEQYF.

This clone was observed a handful of times. This sequence joins TRBV2 and TRBJ1-2; 7 bases map to TRBD1. Trimming cost V 3 bases and J 8 bases; bases outside gene matches: 18. The CDR3 is made up of 17 amino acids. CDR1 is SNHLY, CDR2 FYNNEI, per germline. DNA for the CDR3: TGTGCCAGCAGTGATATTTTGGGAACAGGGGAAGCCCTAGGCTACACCTTC. Its translation is CASSDILGTGEALGYTF.

This chain connects TRBV19 to TRBJ2-7; 8 bases fit TRBD1. The V and J ends lost 9 bases and 5 bases, in that order; junction bases with no gene match: 12. Per the germline V gene, CDR1 is LNHDA and CDR2 is SQIVND (reference sequence). CDR3 length: 14 residues. Here the CDR3 reads CASRKQGVMNEQYF. CDR3 bases: TGTGCCAGCAGAAAACAGGGGGTCATGAACGAGCAGTACTTC.

In its sample, this clone was seen a few times. The V gene is TRBV6-1, the J gene TRBJ2-7; the D gene is possibly TRBD1 (6 bases). CDR3 size: 14 residues. Germline-derived CDR1 and CDR2 are MNHNS and SASEGT. Trimming removed 6 bases from V and 0 bases from J, with 12 bases in between. The CDR3 reads CASSPDRTSYEQYF. For the CDR3, the DNA is TGTGCCAGCAGCCCTGACAGGACCTCCTACGAGCAGTACTTC.

V is TRBV5-1 and J is TRBJ2-3; a possible D gene is TRBD1 (5 bases). Germline V lookup: CDR1 SGHRS, CDR2 YFSETQ. The CDR3 is made up of 16 amino acids. V was cut by 0 bases and J by 5 bases, with 16 bases left in between. CDR3 DNA sequence: TGCGCCAGCAGCTTGGTCGGCGGTAACAGGATAGATACGCAGTATTTT. Protein: CASSLVGGNRIDTQYF.

The V call is TRBV18, the J call TRBJ2-7, with a tentative D call TRBD1 (5 bases). Trimming pared 3 bases from V and 0 bases from J, leaving 9 bases between. Germline V gives CDR1 KGHSH, CDR2 LQKENI. The CDR3 is 14 amino acids. CDR3 DNA sequence: TGTGCCAGCTCACCGGTCAGGGACTCCTACGAGCAGTACTTC. Amino acid sequence: CASSPVRDSYEQYF.

This chain uses TRBV21-1 with TRBJ2-1; the D call in the table, TRBD2, was not verified against the DNA. TRBV21-1 is designated a pseudogene. The CDR3 consists of 16 residues. The CDR3 region is CASSKNLGRGEDEQFF. The CDR3 DNA sequence: TGTGCCAGCAGCAAAAACTTAGGACGGGGTGAGGATGAGCAGTTCTTC.

This clone was seen just once. V usage is TRBV10-2 and J usage is TRBJ2-1; the match to TRBD1 covers 8 bases. Losses at the gene ends were 0 bases for V and 1 base for J; bases not matched to a gene: 5. The CDR3 loop spans 17 amino acids. CDR1 and CDR2 (germline): WSHSY, SAAADI. The CDR3 here is CASSESGRGPSYNEQFF. The CDR3 DNA is TGCGCCAGCAGTGAGTCGGGCAGGGGGCCATCCTACAATGAGCAGTTCTTC.

The chain combines TRBV30 with TRBJ2-5; TRBD1 is a possible D gene (6 bases). The V and J ends lost 5 bases and 2 bases respectively, with 6 bases between them. Germline CDR1 reads GTSNPN; CDR2 reads SVGIG (reference sequence). The CDR3 is 11 amino acids. The CDR3 nucleotides are TGTGCCTGGGGACAGCAAGAGACCCAGTACTTC. Translated, it gives CAWGQQETQYF. Full variable domain (rest looked up from reference TRBV30 and TRBJ2-5): SQTIHQWPATLVQPVGSPLSLECTVEGTSNPNLYWYRQAAGRGLQLLFYSVGIGQISSEVPQNLSASRPQDRQFILSSKKLLLSDSGFYLCAWGQQETQYFGPGTRLLVL.

The chain carries TRBV7-9 and TRBJ2-3, with D perhaps TRBD2 (6 bases). V dropped 1 base and J dropped 4 bases, with 15 bases sitting between them. CDR3 size: 16 residues. CDR1 and CDR2 from the germline V gene are SEHNR and FQNEAQ (reference sequence). As DNA, the CDR3 is TGTGCCAGCAGCTTAGGCGGGGACTGGGACTCAGATACGCAGTATTTT. It yields the protein CASSLGGDWDSDTQYF.

CDR3 bases: TGTGCCAGCAGCTTTCCGACTAGCGGGAGGTACAATGAGCAGTTCTTC. Amino acid sequence: CASSFPTSGRYNEQFF. The chain has TRBV5-4 and TRBJ2-1; the match to TRBD2 covers 13 bases. V lost 2 bases and J lost 4; bases outside the gene matches: 3. CDR3 size: 16 residues. Germline assignment: CDR1 SGHNT and CDR2 YYREEE (reference sequence).

J is TRBJ2-1 and V is TRBV27, with TRBD1 identical over 9 bases. Per the germline V gene, CDR1 is MNHEY and CDR2 is SMNVEV (reference sequence). The CDR3 has 15 residues. The V and J ends lost 3 bases and 7 bases, in that order; junction bases with no gene match: 7. CDR3 nucleotides: TGTGCCAGCAGTTTCCGGGACAGGGACGTTAATGAGCAGTTCTTC. This translates into CASSFRDRDVNEQFF.

The rearrangement uses TRBV7-3 and TRBJ2-7, with 9 bases fitting TRBD2. Trimming took 5 bases from V and 0 from J; bases not matched to a gene: 8. Germline V gives CDR1 SGHTA, CDR2 FQGTGA. There are 16 residues in the CDR3. The CDR3 reads CASSLTSGTPSYEQYF. The CDR3, as DNA: TGTGCCAGCAGCCTGACTAGCGGTACCCCCTCCTACGAGCAGTACTTC. The full variable domain, with the rest looked up from reference TRBV7-3 and TRBJ2-7, is GAGVSQTPSNKVTEKGKYVELRCDPISGHTALYWYRQSLGQGPEFLIYFQGTGAADDSGLPNDRFFAVRPEGSVSTLKIQRTERGDSAVYLCASSLTSGTPSYEQYFGPGTRLTVT.

V usage is TRBV6-5 and J usage is TRBJ2-5; 7 bases are shared with TRBD1. The CDR3 totals 14 residues. V shed 5 bases, J shed 7 bases, and the junction held 10 bases outside the gene matches. From germline, CDR1 is MNHEY and CDR2 SVGAGI. CDR3: CASSLSGRGSTQYF. Here the CDR3 DNA reads TGTGCCAGCAGTCTCTCGGGCAGGGGGTCGACCCAGTACTTC.

This clone occurred once. This chain uses TRBV27 with TRBJ2-2, with TRBD2 matching 10 bases. The junction had 6 bases not matched to a gene; V was cut back by 2 bases and J by 6 bases. Germline assignment: CDR1 MNHEY and CDR2 SMNVEV (reference sequence). This CDR3 contains 16 residues. CDR3 protein: CASSLKLAGRAGELFF. The CDR3 DNA reads as TGTGCCAGCAGTTTAAAACTAGCGGGAAGGGCCGGGGAGCTGTTTTTT.

V and J are TRBV5-1 and TRBJ1-1; D gene uncertain. Germline V gives CDR1 SGHRS, CDR2 YFSETQ. This CDR3 has 14 amino acids. Trimming pared 0 bases from V and 5 bases from J, leaving 11 bases between. The CDR3 loop is CASSLGGLATEAFF. The CDR3 DNA reads TGCGCCAGCAGCTTGGGAGGGTTAGCAACTGAAGCTTTCTTT.

The chain is built from TRBV7-8 and TRBJ2-5, with 7 bases that match TRBD1. V dropped 4 bases and J dropped 1; count of bases not matched to a gene: 6. Germline V gene lookup returns CDR1 SGHVS and CDR2 FQNEAQ. The CDR3 runs to 15 residues. Written as DNA, the CDR3 is TGTGCCAGCAGCTCGGGACAGATCGTCCAAGAGACCCAGTACTTC. Amino acids: CASSSGQIVQETQYF.

This clone was observed once. This chain links TRBV4-1 with TRBJ1-4; perhaps TRBD1 as D (6 bases). Germline-derived CDR1 and CDR2 are MGHRA and YSYEKL. The V gene lost 2 bases and the J gene lost 4 bases, with 14 bases spanning the gap. This CDR3 has 16 amino acids. The CDR3 sequence is CASSQRGQTVNEKLFF. The CDR3 DNA is TGCGCCAGCAGCCAAAGAGGACAGACTGTTAATGAAAAACTGTTTTTT.

The rearrangement uses TRBV6-1 and TRBJ2-2; D ambiguous. V lost 5 bases and J 6 bases, leaving 13 bases between the germline ends. In germline, CDR1 is MNHNS, CDR2 SASEGT. The CDR3 is made up of 14 amino acids. The CDR3 DNA reads TGTGCCAGCAGTAAGCCACTGGTTGCCGGGGAGCTGTTTTTT. It is translated as CASSKPLVAGELFF.

J is TRBJ2-7 and V is TRBV28; the D gene is possibly TRBD2 (5 bases). The V gene lost 1 base and the J gene lost 2 bases, with 6 bases spanning the gap. This CDR3 contains 13 residues. Germline CDR1 and CDR2: MDHEN and SYDVKM. CDR3 residues: CASSLSGTYEQYF. The CDR3 bases are TGTGCCAGCAGTTTATCGGGGACCTACGAGCAGTACTTC.

The chain has TRBV19 and TRBJ1-1; weak D call: TRBD1 (5 bases). This CDR3 contains 14 residues. V shed 5 bases and J shed 7 bases, with 17 bases lying between them. Germline loops: CDR1 LNHDA, CDR2 SQIVND (reference sequence). The CDR3 nucleotides read TGTGCCAGTAGTTCATGGAACGGGGGAGGTGAAGCTTTCTTT. Protein product: CASSSWNGGGEAFF.

The J gene is TRBJ2-7, the V gene TRBV7-9, with D unresolved. The germline V gene has CDR1 SEHNR and CDR2 FQNEAQ (reference sequence). This CDR3 is 14 amino acids long. V lost 3 bases and J 7 bases, leaving 16 bases between the germline ends. The CDR3 spells CASSFGATPREQYF. Written as DNA, the CDR3 is TGTGCCAGCAGCTTTGGTGCAACCCCCCGGGAGCAGTACTTC. Full variable domain (remainder filled in from reference TRBV7-9 and TRBJ2-7): DTGVSQNPRHKITKRGQNVTFRCDPISEHNRLYWYRQTLGQGPEFLTYFQNEAQLEKSRLLSDRFSAERPKGSFSTLEIQRTEQGDSAMYLCASSFGATPREQYFGPGTRLTVT.

This chain links TRBV6-5 with TRBJ2-2, with D perhaps TRBD1 (5 bases). With 4 bases removed from V and 6 bases from J, the gap between germline ends came to 9 bases. The germline V gene has CDR1 MNHEY and CDR2 SVGAGI. The CDR3 loop spans 13 amino acids. The CDR3 coding sequence is TGTGCCAGCAGTTCCCCCAGGGCCGGGGAGCTGTTTTTT. This sequence encodes CASSSPRAGELFF.

J is TRBJ2-2 and V is TRBV7-9, with 8 bases that match TRBD1. Germline V gene data show CDR1 as SEHNR and CDR2 as FQNEAQ (reference sequence). This CDR3 has 13 residues. V lost 5 bases to trimming and J lost 5 bases; unmatched junction nucleotides: 1. The CDR3 bases are TGTGCCAGCAGCCGGACAGGGACCGGGGAGCTGTTTTTT. Protein sequence: CASSRTGTGELFF.

This clone has a single count. The chain carries TRBV7-2 and TRBJ1-2, with 9 bases that match TRBD1. Germline lookup yields CDR1 SGHTA and CDR2 FQGNSA. V trimming: 1 base; J trimming: 5 bases; junction bases outside the gene matches: 5. This CDR3 spans 15 amino acids. The CDR3 DNA follows: TGTGCCAGCAGCTTAGGGGACAGGGTTGGATATGGCTACACCTTC. It specifies CASSLGDRVGYGYTF.

A single count supports this clone. The rearrangement uses TRBV6-5 and TRBJ2-3, with TRBD1 as a possible D gene (5 bases). The CDR3 is 16 residues long. Germline values: CDR1 MNHEY, CDR2 SVGAGI. The ends were cut back, 0 bases at V and 5 bases at J, with 15 bases in the middle. CDR3 coding DNA: TGTGCCAGCAGTTACTCGACGTGGCAGGGAATAGATACGCAGTATTTT. Its translation is CASSYSTWQGIDTQYF.